This TCR beta chain emerged from a study of Graves' ophthalmopathy and Graves' hyperthyroidism (dated by TCRdb to about 2018). As for the study more broadly: Peripheral blood was collected before any treatment was given, at the time of initial diagnosis. In total, 135 blood samples were TCR-sequenced: approximately 42 ophthalmopathy, about 75 hyperthyroidism and some 17 hyperthyroidism-to-ophthalmopathy patients. The study used TCR beta repertoire signatures to distinguish Graves' ophthalmopathy from Graves' hyperthyroidism and to predict progression to ophthalmopathy. After sampling, hyperthyroidism patients received methimazole starting at 30 mg daily, and ophthalmopathy patients received high-dose intravenous methylprednisolone. A discovery set of 95 to 100 patients (about 45 ophthalmopathy, around 57 stable hyperthyroidism) was enrolled to explore V-J signatures distinguishing ophthalmopathy from hyperthyroidism. An independent validation cohort was composed of 18 hyperthyroidism patients and around 16 patients who later progressed from hyperthyroidism to ophthalmopathy. In six or seven hyperthyroidism patients, the T-cell repertoires found in thyroid tissue were compared with those found in blood.

Patients with ophthalmopathy had moderately to severely active disease, with a Clinical Activity Score of 3 or more, a NOSPECS grade of 4 or more, and a disease duration of less than 3 months. Patients with other autoimmune diseases, uncontrolled infections, pregnancy or lactation were excluded. Clinical symptoms, serum thyroxine, TRAb, thyroid ultrasound and orbital computed tomography were used for diagnosis. Using Ficoll-Paque density gradient centrifugation, PBMCs were isolated from 9.5 to 10 ml of fresh peripheral blood. Trizol reagent was used to extract the total RNA, and its quality was then checked on an Agilent 2100 Bioanalyzer. In this sample, this clonotype turned up many times. This receptor's antigen is unknown. Qualities for individual bases were not recorded, and no much larger clone is one base off. TCR beta CDR3 regions were amplified from RNA transcripts for repertoire sequencing. The first round of RT-PCR was done with HTBI primers and the Qiagen OneStep RT-PCR kit, and was followed by a second round of multiplex PCR, then size selection and purification. Libraries were sequenced paired-end with 100 bp reads on an Illumina HiSeq2000. In the original analysis: SOAPnuke was used for read processing, and reads with adapters, uncalled bases, a mean Phred below 15, or no exact constant-primer or identifier match were discarded. High-quality paired reads were merged with COPE v1.2.5. Each unique nucleotide sequence was defined as a clonotype, and clonotypes were aligned to IMGT TRB V, D and J references with MiTCR v1.1. The analysis was limited to V-J combinations with a frequency above 0.0001, which together covered around 99% of the repertoires. For each V-J combination, a TCR clonal expansion and chaos score was defined as F50 clonal expansion divided by the chaos observed in the TCRdist matrix. Welch's t-statistics and random forest were used to reduce the features to approximately 13 V-J combinations, which were then used as input to a naive Bayes classifier. Thyroid-blood repertoire similarity was quantified with the Morisita-Horn index. The public reads were run again by TCRdb, first through fastp at Q25 and then through MiXCR, and only productive beta chains were kept. Entries are consolidated by CDR3 protein sequence, retaining the most common genes and DNA. The V and J calls were determined by TCRdb, not by the authors. The sample table lists around 660,000 distinct CDR3 sequences, roughly 41% of them with a count of one. The biggest ten clones account for over 2.5% of the sample.

Trimming takes 5 bases from V and 5 bases from J, and the germline ends sit 15 bases apart. The CDR3 spans 14 residues, from the cysteine through the phenylalanine. Only the CDR3 DNA stays, 42 bases, in frame from base 1. CDR1 and CDR2 were assigned from the germline V gene as SGHTA and FQGNSA. The research as a whole found: The 13-signature model separated ophthalmopathy from stable hyperthyroidism with approximately 85% sensitivity and about 81% specificity in cross-validation, and 80%/75% in the test set. Most of the expanded thyroid clonotypes with a frequency above 0.001 were also detected in blood, and it was suggested that the thyroid immune response may be reflected by blood repertoires. In validation, the model predicted ophthalmopathy progression with about 71% sensitivity and 72.22% specificity; roughly 11 predicted patients were CT-confirmed with GO in a median of roughly 6.8 months. Sample size was not predetermined statistically, and investigators were not blinded to group allocation.

Sequencing was carried out using peripheral blood. The sequence came from an adult man with Graves' ophthalmopathy. Here the chain combines TRBV7-2 and TRBJ1-1; the D segment cannot be called with confidence. CDR3 reads: CASSPKGGETEAFF. The DNA sequence is as follows: TGTGCCAGCAGCCCCAAGGGAGGTGAAACTGAAGCTTTCTTT.